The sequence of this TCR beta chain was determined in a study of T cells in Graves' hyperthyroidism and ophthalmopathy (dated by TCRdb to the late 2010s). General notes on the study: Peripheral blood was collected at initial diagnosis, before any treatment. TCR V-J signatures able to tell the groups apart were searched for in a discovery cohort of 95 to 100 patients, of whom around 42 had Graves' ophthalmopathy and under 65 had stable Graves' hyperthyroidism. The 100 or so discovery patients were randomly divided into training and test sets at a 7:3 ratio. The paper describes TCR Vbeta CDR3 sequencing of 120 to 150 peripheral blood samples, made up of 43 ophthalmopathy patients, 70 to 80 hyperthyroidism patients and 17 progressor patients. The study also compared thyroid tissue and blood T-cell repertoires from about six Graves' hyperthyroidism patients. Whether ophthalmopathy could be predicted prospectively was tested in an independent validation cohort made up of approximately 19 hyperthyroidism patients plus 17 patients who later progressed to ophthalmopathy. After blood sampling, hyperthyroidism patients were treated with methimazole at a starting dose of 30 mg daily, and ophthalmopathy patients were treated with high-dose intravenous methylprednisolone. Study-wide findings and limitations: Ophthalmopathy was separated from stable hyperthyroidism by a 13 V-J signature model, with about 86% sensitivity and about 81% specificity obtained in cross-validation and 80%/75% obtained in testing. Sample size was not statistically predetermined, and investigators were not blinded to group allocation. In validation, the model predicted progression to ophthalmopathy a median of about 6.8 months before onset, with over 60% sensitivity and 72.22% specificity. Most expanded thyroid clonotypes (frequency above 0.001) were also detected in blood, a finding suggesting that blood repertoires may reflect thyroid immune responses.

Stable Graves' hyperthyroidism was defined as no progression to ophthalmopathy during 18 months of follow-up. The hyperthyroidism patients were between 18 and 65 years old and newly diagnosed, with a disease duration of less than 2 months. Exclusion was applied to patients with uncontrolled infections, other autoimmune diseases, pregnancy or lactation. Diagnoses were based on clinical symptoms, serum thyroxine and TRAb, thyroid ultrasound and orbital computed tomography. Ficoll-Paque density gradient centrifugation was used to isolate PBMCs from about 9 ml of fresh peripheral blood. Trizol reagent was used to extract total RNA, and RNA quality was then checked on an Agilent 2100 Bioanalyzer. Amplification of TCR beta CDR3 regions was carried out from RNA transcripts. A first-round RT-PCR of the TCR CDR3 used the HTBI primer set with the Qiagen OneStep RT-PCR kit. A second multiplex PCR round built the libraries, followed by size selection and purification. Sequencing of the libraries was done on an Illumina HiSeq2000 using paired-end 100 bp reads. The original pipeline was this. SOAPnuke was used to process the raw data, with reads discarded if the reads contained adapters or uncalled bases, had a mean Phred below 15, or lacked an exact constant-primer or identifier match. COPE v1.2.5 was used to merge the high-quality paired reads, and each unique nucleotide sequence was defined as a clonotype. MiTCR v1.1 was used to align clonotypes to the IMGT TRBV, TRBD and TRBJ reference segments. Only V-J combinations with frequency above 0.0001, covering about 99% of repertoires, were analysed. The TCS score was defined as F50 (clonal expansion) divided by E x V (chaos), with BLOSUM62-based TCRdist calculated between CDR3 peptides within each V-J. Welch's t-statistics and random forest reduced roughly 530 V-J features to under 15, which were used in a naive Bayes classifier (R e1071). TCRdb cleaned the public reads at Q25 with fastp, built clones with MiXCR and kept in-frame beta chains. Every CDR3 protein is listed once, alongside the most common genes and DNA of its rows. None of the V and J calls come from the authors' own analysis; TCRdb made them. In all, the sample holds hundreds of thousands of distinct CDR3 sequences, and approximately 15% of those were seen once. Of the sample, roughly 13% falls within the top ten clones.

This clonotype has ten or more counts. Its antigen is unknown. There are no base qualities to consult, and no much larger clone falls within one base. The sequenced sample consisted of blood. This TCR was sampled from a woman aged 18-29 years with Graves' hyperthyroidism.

The CDR3 has the sequence CASSLTGRSEQYF. The bases read TGTGCCAGCAGCTTAACAGGCCGCAGTGAGCAGTACTTC. The chain links TRBV7-3 with TRBJ2-7; the D gene is unclear. Measured from the cysteine to the phenylalanine, the CDR3 is 13 residues long. Only the CDR3 part of the read is kept: 39 bases, read in frame from the first base. The germline ends are 10 bases apart after V is trimmed by 0 bases and J by 7 bases. CDR1 and CDR2 were assigned from the germline V gene as SGHTA and FQGTGA. Where the CDR3 stops, the reference TRBV7-3 and TRBJ2-7 genes take over; the full variable domain is GAGVSQTPSNKVTEKGKYVELRCDPISGHTALYWYRQSLGQGPEFLIYFQGTGAADDSGLPNDRFFAVRPEGSVSTLKIQRTERGDSAVYLCASSLTGRSEQYFGPGTRLTVT.